The T cell receptor (beta chain) described here comes from a study of blood T cell repertoires in COVID-19. The overall study: Acute and convalescent COVID-19 samples came from the United States, Italy and Spain. T cells, B-cell-depleted T cells, or PBMCs supplied cDNA or gDNA.

In the study's own analysis: The assay estimated nucleated cells by amplifying reference gene primers. The assay was immunoSEQ multiplex PCR, and TCRdb's table has in-frame clones only and misses some. V, J and clone size derive from that table, while D and trimming were established from the DNA sequence. The sample lists more than 90,000 clones, about nine tenths occurring once. Looked up from germline, CDR1 is LGHDT and CDR2 is YNNKEL (reference sequence). V shed 4 bases and J shed 8 bases, with 14 bases lying between them. This CDR3 region has 13 residues. The rearrangement joins TRBV3-1 (or the pseudogene TRBV3-2) to TRBJ1-2; D is uncertain. This receptor was taken from a human donor in a cohort sampled during active COVID-19. Sequencing input: peripheral blood. CDR3: CASSPQSTLGYTF. In DNA, the CDR3 is TGTGCCAGCAGCCCCCAATCGACATTGGGCTACACCTTC.